One and the same sample provided the 7 T cell receptor beta chains below, sequenced in a study of cytomegalovirus exposure and HLA in healthy donors. Both 60 Vbeta primers and 13 Jbeta primers went into the PCR. Libraries were prepared by immunoSEQ multiplex PCR; TCRdb keeps only in-frame clonotypes and omits some of them. The repertoire holds over 95,000 clones, with 70% to 80% as singletons. Sequencing was done on a sample of PBMCs. The receptor source for this set is a female donor in good health and CMV-seronegative.

The chain's CDR3 is CASSLSLKDRDSYEQYF. Written as DNA, the CDR3 is TGTGCCAGCAGTTTATCCTTAAAGGACAGGGACTCCTACGAGCAGTACTTC. This rearrangement joins TRBV27 to TRBJ2-7, with TRBD1 matching 8 bases. The J segment lost 0 bases and the V segment lost 0 bases, leaving 7 bases of the junction unmatched. CDR3 length: 17 amino acids. Germline V gene sequence: CDR1 MNHEY, CDR2 SMNVEV (reference sequence).

The V gene is TRBV28, the J gene TRBJ2-7; 8 bases line up with TRBD2. Trimming removed 5 bases from V and 2 bases from J; junction bases left unmatched: 20. This CDR3 comprises 19 residues. CDR1 and CDR2 from the germline V gene are MDHEN and SYDVKM. In DNA, the CDR3 is TGTGCCAGCAGTCCGTCCCCGTGGGTTCAGCGGGGGAGGACCTACGAGCAGTACTTC. It translates to CASSPSPWVQRGRTYEQYF.

The chain is built from TRBV9 and TRBJ1-1, with a weak D call TRBD1 (5 bases). This CDR3 contains 16 residues. Trimming shortened V by 0 bases and J by 0 bases, and 12 bases separated the two germline ends. The germline V gene has CDR1 SGDLS and CDR2 YYNGEE. The DNA for the CDR3 is TGTGCCAGCAGCGTAGGGAGGGGCCTAATGAACACTGAAGCTTTCTTT. Protein product: CASSVGRGLMNTEAFF.

This clone showed up just once. V and J are TRBV11-2 and TRBJ1-3; no clear D gene. V gave up 1 base and J gave up 2 bases, with 18 bases separating them. From germline, CDR1 is SGHAT and CDR2 FQNNGV. CDR3 size: 18 residues. DNA for the CDR3: TGTGCCAGCAGCTTAGTTGCATGGCGGGGTGCGGCTGGAAACACCATATATTTT. It yields the protein CASSLVAWRGAAGNTIYF.

The chain links TRBV27 to TRBJ2-2; 7 bases map to TRBD2. The CDR3 runs 15 residues. Germline V gene sequence: CDR1 MNHEY, CDR2 SMNVEV (reference sequence). Trimming at V came to 6 bases and at J to 1 base, leaving 5 bases not matched to a gene. The CDR3 loop reads CASSPGGGNTGELFF. The CDR3 coding sequence is TGTGCCAGCAGCCCGGGGGGAGGGAACACCGGGGAGCTGTTTTTT.

The chain combines TRBV9 with TRBJ2-2, with 10 bases lining up with TRBD1. Per the germline V gene, CDR1 is SGDLS and CDR2 is YYNGEE. Trimming took 5 bases from V and 6 from J; bases not matched to a gene: 1. The CDR3 runs to 13 residues. CDR3 nucleotide sequence: TGTGCCAGCAGGACAGGGGGCTCCGGGGAGCTGTTTTTT. Amino acid sequence: CASRTGGSGELFF.

The chain combines TRBV7-9 with TRBJ1-4; D remains unclear. The V gene lost 3 bases and the J gene lost 8 bases, with 16 bases spanning the gap. There are 15 residues in the CDR3. Germline-derived CDR1 and CDR2 are SEHNR and FQNEAQ (reference sequence). Here the CDR3 reads CASSFSGPQREKLFF. For the CDR3, the DNA is TGTGCCAGCAGCTTTAGCGGTCCACAGAGGGAAAAACTGTTTTTT.